This T cell receptor beta chain was found in a study of shared clonotypes between healthy human individuals. Germline values: CDR1 SGHKS, CDR2 YYEKEE (reference sequence). The CDR3 is made up of 18 amino acids. The V and J ends lost 2 bases and 0 bases, in that order; junction bases with no gene match: 12. Genomic DNA for unsorted samples, which was extracted with the QIAamp DNA Blood Mini kit, came from 81 million or so PBMCs. The replicate PCRs on unsorted PBMC were given 250 to 350 ng DNA, which is 30,000 to 35,000 T cell genomes. Unsorted PBMC DNA underwent sequencing on ten immunoSEQ deep assay plates. Repertoires were generated with immunoSEQ multiplex PCR, while TCRdb's copy carries only in-frame clones and drops some. This sample has hundreds of thousands of clones, with roughly 72% found just once.

The TCR comes from a middle-aged woman in good health. Some clones in this sample may be carry-over from other donors' samples. The chain employs TRBV5-5 and TRBJ1-2; 8 positions match TRBD1. What was sequenced was PBMCs. Here the CDR3 DNA reads TGTGCCAGCAGCTTTGAGGGTTACAGGGGGACTTCTAACTATGGCTACACCTTC. This translates into CASSFEGYRGTSNYGYTF.